This T cell receptor beta chain was captured in a study of immune evolution from preneoplasia to lung adenocarcinoma. General study findings and limits: Later-stage lesions seemingly showed higher T cell density and diversity than normal lung. From normal lung to invasive adenocarcinoma, top clone frequencies appeared to decrease.

Between the mid-2010s and the late 2010s, patients underwent resection in Japan or China. As concerns this clone: The antigen remains undetermined.

Clones were read by immunoSEQ multiplex PCR, and TCRdb kept only the in-frame ones, dropping some. The table shows 4,800 or so clones, with about three quarters occurring only once. The CDR3 is 15 amino acids. Germline lookup yields CDR1 MDHEN and CDR2 SYDVKM. The V gene lost 2 bases and the J gene lost 6 bases, with 16 bases spanning the gap. Sequenced sample: FFPE normal lung tissue adjacent to the tumor. This chain connects TRBV28 to TRBJ1-2; no clear D. The receptor was isolated from a person aged 55 to 75 with lung adenocarcinoma. CDR3 coding DNA: TGTGCCAGCAGTTTAGGGGAGGCCAGGCGTGATGGCTACACCTTC. Translated, it gives CASSLGEARRDGYTF.